Each of the 15 T cell receptor beta chains below was sequenced from the same sample in a study of T-cell memory formation after mild COVID-19 (TCRdb year 2021). The library was obtained by 5' RACE. TCRdb names Illumina NovaSeq 6000 as the instrument used. The public sequencing data were trimmed at Q25 with fastp and processed into clonotypes with MiXCR by TCRdb, which kept only in-frame beta chains. Identical CDR3 protein sequences are pooled into one entry, listed with their most common genes and DNA. The sample contains approximately 340,000 distinct CDR3 sequences, 10% to 15% of them found a single time. The ten largest clones take up about 21% of the sample. Sample: PBMCs or a T cell subset sorted from them (not recorded which). The receptor source for this set is a man younger than 30 who had mild COVID-19 (a few samples of this study predate the infection). The sample titles of this study are shuffled in the database, so cell type and time point are left out; the donor was told from shared clones.

This clonotype was seen more than once but under ten times. The chain joins TRBV20-1 to TRBJ1-2; D might be TRBD1 (6 bases). The CDR3 has 11 amino acids. In germline, CDR1 is DFQATT, CDR2 SNEGSKA (reference sequence). CDR3 bases: TGCAGCGCGAAGGGGGTTTCGGGCTACACCTTC. It codes for CSAKGVSGYTF.

This clonotype was counted between two and nine times. This chain uses TRBV18 with TRBJ1-2; the D is unclear. The CDR3 consists of 13 residues. Trimming cost V 4 bases and J 2 bases, with 8 bases left between them. The germline CDR1 and CDR2 sequences are KGHSH and LQKENI. This CDR3 is CASSHTENYGYTF. In DNA, the CDR3 is TGTGCCAGCTCACACACAGAGAACTATGGCTACACCTTC.

The chain links TRBV10-3 to TRBJ2-1, with D unresolved. The CDR3 is 15 residues long. Trimming stripped 0 bases from V and 4 bases from J, with 10 bases between. The germline V gene has CDR1 ENHRY and CDR2 SYGVKD. CDR3 in amino acids: CAISESISVYNEQFF. The CDR3 DNA sequence: TGTGCCATCAGTGAGTCGATATCCGTTTACAATGAGCAGTTCTTC.

This CDR3 reads CASSLGTAGLAGSEQFF. CDR3 in DNA: TGTGCCAGCAGCCTAGGGACAGCAGGACTAGCGGGAAGTGAGCAGTTCTTC. The chain uses TRBV11-2 and TRBJ2-1; 12 bases are shared with TRBD2. V dropped 5 bases and J dropped 9; count of bases not matched to a gene: 14. Germline-derived CDR1 and CDR2 are SGHAT and FQNNGV. The CDR3 extends over 17 amino acids. Based on the CDR3 plus reference TRBV11-2 and TRBJ2-1, the full variable domain is EAGVAQSPRYKIIEKRQSVAFWCNPISGHATLYWYQQILGQGPKLLIQFQNNGVVDDSQLPKDRFSAERLKGVDSTLKIQPAKLEDSAVYLCASSLGTAGLAGSEQFFGPGTRLTVL.

This chain connects TRBV7-2 to TRBJ1-5; D is unclear. Per the germline V gene, CDR1 is SGHTA and CDR2 is FQGNSA. The CDR3 is 13 residues long. Between the trimmed V and J ends, which lost 3 bases and 11 bases, there was a span of 14 bases. CDR3 loop: CASSLGDHLAQHF. As DNA, the CDR3 is TGTGCCAGCAGCTTGGGAGATCATTTGGCCCAGCATTTT.

This chain connects TRBV12-3 or TRBV12-4 to TRBJ2-1, with TRBD2 matching 12 bases. The CDR3 length is 13 residues. With V trimmed by 5 bases and J by 10 bases, 3 bases remained unmatched. The DNA for the CDR3 is TGTGCCAGCAGTGGTACTAGCGGGGGGGAGCAGTTCTTC. Translated, it gives CASSGTSGGEQFF.

The chain is built from TRBV12-3 or TRBV12-4 and TRBJ1-6, with a weak D call TRBD1 (6 bases). This CDR3 spans 14 amino acids. V was clipped by 6 bases and J by 8 bases, with 14 bases between them. The DNA for the CDR3 is TGTGCCAGCAGCCCACAGGGTGAGGATTCACCCCTCCACTTT. Its translation: CASSPQGEDSPLHF.

The chain has TRBV6-5 and TRBJ1-5; no definite D call. This CDR3 is built from 14 residues. The germline gives CDR1 MNHEY, CDR2 SVGAGI. V dropped 6 bases and J dropped 11 bases, with 20 bases sitting between them. The CDR3 DNA reads TGTGCCAGCAGACTTGGGCCTCGCGATATGACCCAGCATTTT. It translates to CASRLGPRDMTQHF.

This clonotype appeared many times. The chain uses TRBV5-1 and TRBJ2-3; 13 bases align to TRBD2. V shed 3 bases, J shed 2 bases, and the junction held 6 bases outside the gene matches. The CDR3 consists of 17 residues. CDR1 SGHRS and CDR2 YFSETQ come from the germline V gene. In nucleotides, the CDR3 is TGCGCCAGCAGCTCCGGGACTAGCGGGGCGTCCACAGATACGCAGTATTTT. Translated: CASSSGTSGASTDTQYF.

The chain carries TRBV4-1 and TRBJ2-7; 8 nucleotides match TRBD2. V dropped 4 bases and J dropped 0; count of bases not matched to a gene: 11. This CDR3 has 17 amino acids. Germline CDR1 reads MGHRA; CDR2 reads YSYEKL. The CDR3 reads CASSRYNSGVSSYEQYF. The CDR3 DNA is TGCGCCAGCAGCCGATACAATAGCGGGGTTAGCTCCTACGAGCAGTACTTC.

This clonotype showed up just a few times. The V gene is TRBV6-1, the J gene TRBJ1-5; D call uncertain. Germline lookup yields CDR1 MNHNS and CDR2 SASEGT. The CDR3 has 13 residues. Deletions cut 8 bases from V and 3 bases from J, with 11 bases between. The DNA for the CDR3 is TGTGCCAGCGGGGTTAGGGCCAATCAGCCCCAGCATTTT. Its protein product is CASGVRANQPQHF.

The gene calls are TRBV18 and TRBJ1-3; the D is unclear. This CDR3 contains 15 residues. Germline assignment: CDR1 KGHSH and CDR2 LQKENI. With 6 bases removed from V and 0 bases from J, the gap between germline ends came to 12 bases. Here the CDR3 reads CASSLDRSSGNTIYF. CDR3 in DNA: TGTGCCAGCTCCCTGGACCGGAGCTCTGGAAACACCATATATTTT.

The chain links TRBV18 to TRBJ1-3; D ambiguous. Trimming removed 0 bases from V and 4 bases from J, with 10 bases in between. Germline V CDR1 and CDR2: KGHSH, LQKENI. This CDR3 region has 15 residues. The CDR3 nucleotides read TGTGCCAGCTCACCACCCTTTGGTGACGGAAACACCATATATTTT. Translating gives CASSPPFGDGNTIYF.

The chain uses TRBV5-1 and TRBJ2-1; 7 bases are shared with TRBD1. The CDR3 has 19 amino acids. V lost 0 bases, J lost 3 bases, and 15 bases stayed unmatched. CDR1 is SGHRS, CDR2 YFSETQ, per germline. CDR3 coding DNA: TGCGCCAGCAGCTTGGAGGAGACAGGGTCGGTCTGGAACTACAATGAGCAGTTCTTC. It encodes CASSLEETGSVWNYNEQFF.

The DNA for the CDR3 is TGTGCCAGCAGTGCAGGGACAGCCGGTGAAAACATTCAGTACTTC. The encoded protein is CASSAGTAGENIQYF. The V gene is TRBV6-1, the J gene TRBJ2-4; 7 bases are a match to TRBD1. Trimming at V came to 4 bases and at J to 5 bases, leaving 8 bases not matched to a gene. The CDR3 consists of 15 residues. The germline gives CDR1 MNHNS, CDR2 SASEGT.